This T cell receptor (beta chain) derives from a study of early T cells in non-severe SARS-CoV-2 infection. Study-level background: Chains were not paired, and sequencing was done on bulk RNA from unsorted whole blood. Whole-study findings and limits: Database matching using VDJdb favored anti-spike CD8 responses, with private and CD4 specificities left missing.

Attached unique molecular identifiers marked individual cDNA molecules. TCRdb fed the 5' RACE reads into MiXCR, producing one record per CDR3 protein. The table records 70,000 or so distinct CDR3 sequences, approximately 4.5% of them present only once. For this clonotype: The target antigen is unknown.

There are 15 residues in the CDR3. The germline CDR1 and CDR2 sequences are LGHDT and YNNKEL (reference sequence). V lost 4 bases, J lost 8 bases, and 8 bases stayed unmatched. The rearrangement links TRBV3-1 to TRBJ1-2; 12 bases are shared with TRBD1. Sequenced here: whole blood, sampled at baseline. This TCR was recovered from an adult who was a healthcare worker with PCR-confirmed SARS-CoV-2 infection or an uninfected control (not recorded which). The donor label of this sample is uncertain. The CDR3 coding sequence is TGTGCCAGCAGCCGTACAGCCGGGACAGGGGGCGGCTACACCTTC. Translated, it gives CASSRTAGTGGGYTF.